One and the same sample provided the 8 T cell receptor beta chains below, sequenced in a study of molecular identifiers for immune sequencing clone quantification. MiXCR, applied by TCRdb to the PCR reads, yields one record per CDR3 protein. The top ten clones hold 0.75% to 0.8% of a sample with some 680,000 distinct CDR3 sequences, approximately 24% of them seen once. Sequenced: naive CD8+ T cells from blood, with Jurkat cell RNA spiked in. The subset denotes: FACS-sorted CD8+CD4-CCR7+CD45RA+ naive T cells. Source of these receptors: a human donor in good health. Some libraries in this study had Jurkat cell RNA spiked in.

This clonotype was found a few times. This rearrangement joins TRBV5-1 to TRBJ2-3; the D gene is possibly TRBD1 (6 bases). CDR3 length: 18 amino acids. Germline V gene sequence: CDR1 SGHRS, CDR2 YFSETQ. Trimming removed 1 base at V and 6 bases at J, with 24 bases between. CDR3 loop: CASSLRTGTTLLWDTQYF. The CDR3 nucleotides read TGCGCCAGCAGCTTGAGAACCGGGACAACGCTCCTATGGGATACGCAGTATTTT.

This chain connects TRBV5-1 to TRBJ2-1; the match to TRBD1 covers 7 bases. This CDR3 comprises 13 residues. CDR1 is SGHRS and CDR2 is YFSETQ in the germline V gene. Germline trimming cut 0 bases from V and 6 bases from J; bases unmatched to any gene: 0. In nucleotides, the CDR3 is TGCGCCAGCAGCTTGGACAGGGGCAATGAGCAGTTCTTC. Its translation: CASSLDRGNEQFF.

As to this clonotype: Being one base from a much bigger clone, this may be a read error. The V call is TRBV5-6, the J call TRBJ2-1; D is unclear. Germline CDR1 SGHDT, CDR2 YYEEEE. CDR3 length: 11 residues. The CDR3 here is CANSTDNEQFF. CDR3 DNA sequence: TGTGCCAACAGCACTGACAATGAGCAGTTCTTC.

The rearrangement joins TRBV6-2 or TRBV6-3 to TRBJ2-1, with 7 bases lining up with TRBD1. The CDR3 contains 15 residues. The V gene's germline CDR1 is MNHEY and CDR2 SVGEGT. J was trimmed by 8 bases and V by 8 bases; bases with no gene match: 15. The CDR3 sequence is CASRRGGGKHDEQFF. As DNA, the CDR3 is TGTGCCAGCCGCCGAGGGGGCGGTAAACACGATGAGCAGTTCTTC.

This clonotype has more than one count but fewer than ten. V is TRBV27 and J is TRBJ2-7; 9 bases line up with TRBD2. Germline assignment: CDR1 MNHEY and CDR2 SMNVEV (reference sequence). V shed 10 bases and J 5 bases; nucleotides not matched to a gene: 9. The CDR3 covers 13 residues. CDR3 DNA sequence: TGTGCCACGCGTCTGGCGGGAGGGGACGAGCAGTACTTC. Protein sequence: CATRLAGGDEQYF.

This clonotype was seen a handful of times. The V call is TRBV5-1, the J call TRBJ2-7; D remains ambiguous. Germline CDR1 and CDR2: SGHRS and YFSETQ. This CDR3 comprises 15 residues. Trimming left V 2 bases short and J 3 bases short, with 15 bases between. CDR3 in amino acids: CASSFWTELIYEQYF. The CDR3 nucleotides read TGCGCCAGCAGCTTCTGGACGGAATTGATCTACGAGCAGTACTTC.

This clonotype was seen a handful of times. The genes are TRBV27 and TRBJ1-2; possible D gene TRBD1, 6 bases. The CDR3 is 14 amino acids. Germline values: CDR1 MNHEY, CDR2 SMNVEV (reference sequence). The V and J ends lost 6 bases and 4 bases respectively, with 15 bases between them. The CDR3 loop reads CASRKQGALYGYTF. The CDR3 DNA is TGTGCCAGCAGGAAACAGGGAGCCCTCTATGGCTACACCTTC.

There are a few counts of this clonotype. The chain combines TRBV27 with TRBJ2-7; 8 nucleotides line up with TRBD2. Per the germline V gene, CDR1 is MNHEY and CDR2 is SMNVEV (reference sequence). This CDR3 has 16 residues. V lost 5 bases and J lost 0; bases outside the gene matches: 9. The CDR3 nucleotides read TGTGCCAGCAGTCCCGGGAGGGGGATTAGCTCCTACGAGCAGTACTTC. Its translation is CASSPGRGISSYEQYF.